These 25 T cell receptor beta chains were all obtained from the same sample, sequenced in a study of molecular identifiers for immune sequencing clone quantification. TCRdb ran MiXCR on the PCR reads and lists one entry per CDR3 protein. The repertoire holds around 100,000 distinct CDR3 sequences, with roughly 34% as singletons. The sequencing input was naive CD8+ T cells from blood, with Jurkat cell RNA spiked in. Subset indicated: FACS-sorted CD8+CD4-CCR7+CD45RA+ naive T cells. The source is a human donor in good health. Some libraries in this study had Jurkat cell RNA spiked in.

Regarding this clonotype: Possible read error: a much larger clone is one base away. This chain connects TRBV6-5 to TRBJ1-5; D is undetermined. The V gene's germline CDR1 is MNHEY and CDR2 SVGAGI. This CDR3 region has 13 residues. Here the CDR3 DNA reads TGTGCCGGCAGTTATGGGTCAGGTCAGCCCCAGCATTTT. Amino acid sequence: CAGSYGSGQPQHF.

This clonotype has ten or more counts. This chain uses TRBV28 with TRBJ1-5; tentative D call: TRBD1 (6 bases). The CDR3 contains 14 residues. The V end lost 3 bases, the J end lost 1 base, and 7 bases lay between the germline ends. Germline V gene lookup returns CDR1 MDHEN and CDR2 SYDVKM. CDR3: CASSFRGSNQPQHF. The DNA for the CDR3 is TGTGCCAGCAGTTTCAGGGGAAGCAATCAGCCCCAGCATTTT.

The chain uses TRBV7-9 and TRBJ2-3; D tentatively reads TRBD1 or TRBD2 (5 bases each). CDR3 size: 13 residues. V was clipped by 2 bases and J by 4 bases, with 7 bases between them. From germline, CDR1 is SEHNR and CDR2 FQNEAQ (reference sequence). CDR3 amino acids: CASSLRDADTQYF. The DNA of the CDR3 is TGTGCCAGCAGCTTAAGGGACGCAGATACGCAGTATTTT.

This clonotype was seen a few times. V and J are TRBV4-2 and TRBJ2-7; 12 positions match TRBD1. After removal of 3 bases from V and 4 bases from J, the junction contained 4 bases not matched to a gene. CDR3 length: 15 amino acids. CDR1 and CDR2 (germline): LGHNA, YNFKEQ. The CDR3 spells CASSHPGQGAYEQYF. CDR3 coding DNA: TGTGCCAGCAGCCACCCGGGACAGGGGGCTTACGAGCAGTACTTC.

This clonotype was observed at least ten times. This rearrangement joins TRBV28 to TRBJ2-3; D might be TRBD1 (6 bases). The CDR3 totals 15 residues. V was pared by 8 bases and J by 4 bases, with 19 bases between. Germline V gene lookup returns CDR1 MDHEN and CDR2 SYDVKM. The CDR3 DNA reads TGTGCCAGCTCCCGAGGGGGATCGCCGGCAGATACGCAGTATTTT. This encodes CASSRGGSPADTQYF.

The genes are TRBV4-2 and TRBJ2-7; the D gene is possibly TRBD2 (6 bases). The CDR3 is made up of 14 amino acids. Trimming took 0 bases from V and 1 from J, leaving 7 bases between them. Germline assignment: CDR1 LGHNA and CDR2 YNFKEQ. The CDR3 loop reads CASSQEGLSYEQYF. CDR3 coding DNA: TGTGCCAGCAGCCAAGAGGGACTTTCCTACGAGCAGTACTTC.

Note on this clonotype: This may be a read error, as it is one base from a much larger clone. V gene TRBV9 combines with J gene TRBJ2-3; weak D call: TRBD2 (7 bases). Germline CDR1 reads SGDLS; CDR2 reads YYNGEE. The V end was cut by 7 bases, the J end by 4 bases, with 19 bases between. The CDR3 totals 15 residues. This CDR3 reads CASGPSGGGADTQYF. Written as DNA, the CDR3 is TGTGCCAGCGGTCCTAGCGGAGGGGGGGCAGATACGCAGTATTTT.

This clonotype has a single count. This rearrangement joins TRBV14 to TRBJ2-2; perhaps TRBD2 as D (6 bases). Germline CDR1 SGHDN, CDR2 FVKESK. The V and J ends lost 5 bases and 10 bases respectively, with 20 bases between them. This CDR3 is built from 15 residues. This chain's CDR3 is CASSAPGLGVEELFF. In DNA, the CDR3 is TGTGCCAGCAGCGCTCCGGGACTGGGGGTTGAGGAGCTGTTTTTT.

With regard to this clonotype: Mismatch with germline at one junction end may stem from a read error. The chain employs TRBV6-6 and TRBJ1-1; D is undetermined. The CDR3 sequence is 14 residues long. Germline V CDR1 and CDR2: MNHNY, SVGAGI (reference sequence). DNA for the CDR3: TGTGCCTGCAGTTACGTATCTACGAACACTGAAGCTTTCTTT. Amino acids: CACSYVSTNTEAFF.

This clonotype was seen only once. A read error may explain this, as a much larger clone is one base away. The chain employs TRBV7-8 and TRBJ2-3; D perhaps matches TRBD1 (6 bases). The CDR3 contains 14 residues. CDR1 SGHVS and CDR2 FQNEAQ come from the germline V gene. This CDR3 reads CASSEQGPTDTQDF. CDR3 sequence (DNA): TGTGCCAGCAGCGAACAGGGACCCACAGATACGCAGGATTTT. Full variable domain (rest looked up from reference TRBV7-8 and TRBJ2-3): GAGVSQSPRYKVAKRGQDVALRCDPISGHVSLFWYQQALGQGPEFLTYFQNEAQLDKSGLPSDRFFAERPEGSVSTLKIQRTQQEDSAVYLCASSEQGPTDTQDFGPGTRLTVL.

Only a few counts were recorded for this clonotype. The chain links TRBV5-1 to TRBJ2-3; 8 bases match TRBD2. CDR1 and CDR2 from the germline V gene are SGHRS and YFSETQ. This CDR3 is 15 amino acids long. Trimming removed 2 bases from V and 5 bases from J; junction bases left unmatched: 7. The CDR3 sequence is CASSFDGGRKDTQYF. CDR3 in DNA: TGCGCCAGCAGCTTCGATGGCGGGAGGAAAGATACGCAGTATTTT.

Ten or more counts support this clonotype. V usage is TRBV6-2 or TRBV6-3 and J usage is TRBJ1-5; 9 bases agree with TRBD1. In germline, CDR1 is MNHEY, CDR2 SVGEGT. The CDR3 runs to 12 residues. The V segment lost 11 bases and the J segment 8 bases; nucleotides outside the gene matches: 7. CDR3 DNA: TGTGCCGCAAACAGGGGGCTTGAGCCCCAGCATTTT. This codes for CAANRGLEPQHF.

J is TRBJ2-2 and V is TRBV19, with D hard to call. This CDR3 has 13 amino acids. The V and J ends lost 11 bases and 7 bases respectively, with 17 bases between them. The V gene's germline CDR1 is LNHDA and CDR2 SQIVND (reference sequence). The CDR3 sequence: CASTPRNDGELFF. The CDR3 region has the DNA TGTGCCTCGACGCCAAGGAACGACGGGGAGCTGTTTTTT.

This clonotype was counted a few times. The J gene is TRBJ1-2, the V gene TRBV4-2; 7 bases agree with TRBD1. Germline V gene data show CDR1 as LGHNA and CDR2 as YNFKEQ. Trimming cost V 0 bases and J 6 bases; bases outside gene matches: 7. The CDR3 totals 15 residues. For the CDR3, the DNA is TGTGCCAGCAGCCAAGAGACAGGGTACGGGAATGGCTACACCTTC. Its translation is CASSQETGYGNGYTF.

Turning to this clonotype: This may stem from a read error, because a much larger clone lies one nucleotide away. The CDR3 end shows no conserved phenylalanine or tryptophan, and so a read error is likely. This chain joins TRBV6-1 and TRBJ1-1; D not certain. The ends were cut back, 5 bases at V and 6 bases at J, with 10 bases in the middle. Per germline, CDR1 MNHNS and CDR2 SASEGT. The CDR3 runs 12 residues. The CDR3 loop reads CASSRGQPEAFS. Written as DNA, the CDR3 is TGTGCCAGCAGTCGGGGTCAGCCTGAAGCTTTCTCT.

The chain uses TRBV28 and TRBJ2-7; 12 nucleotides agree with TRBD2. This CDR3 comprises 15 residues. The junction had 6 bases not matched to a gene; V was cut back by 6 bases and J by 3 bases. Germline V lookup: CDR1 MDHEN, CDR2 SYDVKM. For the CDR3, the DNA is TGTGCCAGCAGGATACTACTAGCGGGGGGCTACGAGCAGTACTTC. This encodes CASRILLAGGYEQYF.

In this sample, this clonotype turned up many times. The rearrangement uses TRBV9 and TRBJ2-7, with TRBD1 as a possible D gene (6 bases). Germline CDR1 reads SGDLS; CDR2 reads YYNGEE. V lost 1 base to trimming and J lost 1 base, with 9 bases between them. The CDR3 is 14 amino acids. CDR3 in amino acids: CASSVNRGSYEQYF. CDR3 nucleotides: TGTGCCAGCAGCGTAAATAGGGGGTCCTACGAGCAGTACTTC.

Regarding this clonotype: A read error may account for a junction end that differs from germline. This chain connects TRBV29-1 to TRBJ2-2; D tentatively fits TRBD1 or TRBD2 (5 bases each). Germline assignment: CDR1 SQVTM and CDR2 ANQGSEA. The CDR3 covers 13 residues. CDR3 DNA: TGCAGCGTGAGGACACCGAGAGCCGGGGAGCTGATTTTT. As protein: CSVRTPRAGELIF.

Ten or more counts support this clonotype. The chain uses TRBV29-1 and TRBJ1-3, with 8 bases fitting TRBD1. V shed 5 bases, J shed 8 bases, and the junction held 11 bases outside the gene matches. The CDR3 is 14 residues long. Germline CDR1 is SQVTM and CDR2 is ANQGSEA. The DNA for the CDR3 is TGCAGCGTTTTTACAGGGGGTGCCGCGGACACCATATATTTT. Its translation is CSVFTGGAADTIYF.

The V call is TRBV27, the J call TRBJ2-7, with D tentatively TRBD1 (6 bases). The CDR3 has 14 residues. In germline, CDR1 is MNHEY, CDR2 SMNVEV (reference sequence). Trimming removed 3 bases from V and 1 base from J, with 10 bases in between. This CDR3 is CASSLGATSYEQYF. CDR3 in DNA: TGTGCCAGCAGTTTGGGGGCGACGTCCTACGAGCAGTACTTC.

This clonotype was picked up one time. A read error is possible here, since a much larger clone lies one base away. The chain is built from TRBV28 and TRBJ2-5, with D maybe TRBD2 (6 bases). Per the germline V gene, CDR1 is MDHEN and CDR2 is SYDVKM. The CDR3 loop spans 13 amino acids. The DNA for the CDR3 is TGTGCCAGCTGTTTTGCGGGGCAGGAGACCCAGTACTTC. Translating it yields CASCFAGQETQYF.

Concerning this clonotype itself: One base away lies a much larger clone, so this may be a sequencing read error. The CDR3 ends on some other residue instead of the conserved phenylalanine or tryptophan, so this is likely a read error. The rearrangement uses TRBV7-2 and TRBJ2-5; D possibly corresponds to TRBD2 (6 bases). There are 15 residues in the CDR3. Germline-derived CDR1 and CDR2 are SGHTA and FQGNSA. The V and J ends lost 4 bases and 4 bases respectively, with 16 bases between them. The CDR3 protein is CASSSRDSRGETQYI. CDR3 DNA sequence: TGTGCCAGCAGCTCCCGGGACTCCCGTGGAGAGACCCAGTACATC.

The chain is built from TRBV6-1 and TRBJ2-3; the D gene is possibly TRBD2 (5 bases). Trimming cost V 1 base and J 0 bases, with 11 bases left between them. This CDR3 comprises 16 residues. From germline, CDR1 is MNHNS and CDR2 SASEGT. This chain's CDR3 is CASSEEATGSTDTQYF. The CDR3 region has the DNA TGTGCCAGCAGTGAAGAGGCGACGGGGAGCACAGATACGCAGTATTTT.

This clonotype was seen repeatedly, ten times or more. The chain combines TRBV28 with TRBJ2-7; D is possibly TRBD1 (6 bases). V gave up 8 bases and J gave up 4 bases, with 15 bases separating them. Germline CDR1 MDHEN, CDR2 SYDVKM. The CDR3 extends over 13 amino acids. CDR3 coding DNA: TGTGCCAGCGGCTTGACAGGCTGGTACGAGCAGTACTTC. This gives the protein CASGLTGWYEQYF.

This chain uses TRBV19 with TRBJ2-1; D unresolved. V lost 0 bases and J 3 bases, leaving 3 bases between the germline ends. CDR3 length: 13 amino acids. Germline CDR1 is LNHDA and CDR2 is SQIVND (reference sequence). Here the CDR3 DNA reads TGTGCCAGTAGTATAGAGGACTACAATGAGCAGTTCTTC. Translating it yields CASSIEDYNEQFF.